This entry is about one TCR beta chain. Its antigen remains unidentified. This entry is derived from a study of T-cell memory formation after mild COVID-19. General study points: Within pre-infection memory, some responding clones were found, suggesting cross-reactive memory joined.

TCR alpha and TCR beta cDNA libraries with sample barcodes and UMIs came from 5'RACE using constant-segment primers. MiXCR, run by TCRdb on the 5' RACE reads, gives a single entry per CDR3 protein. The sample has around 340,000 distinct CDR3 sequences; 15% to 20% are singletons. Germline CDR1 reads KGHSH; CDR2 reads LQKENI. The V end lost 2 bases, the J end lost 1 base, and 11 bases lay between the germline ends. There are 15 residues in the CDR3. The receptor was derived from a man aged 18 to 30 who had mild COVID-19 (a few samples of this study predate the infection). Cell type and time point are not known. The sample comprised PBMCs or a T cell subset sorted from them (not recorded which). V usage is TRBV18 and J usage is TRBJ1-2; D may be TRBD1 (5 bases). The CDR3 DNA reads TGTGCCAGCTCACCAGCAGGGATGGTTAACTATGGCTACACCTTC. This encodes CASSPAGMVNYGYTF.